This TCR beta chain was sequenced in a study of cytomegalovirus exposure and HLA in healthy donors. In the PCR, 60 Vbeta and 13 Jbeta primers were used. Libraries were prepared by immunoSEQ multiplex PCR; TCRdb keeps only in-frame clonotypes and omits some of them. This sample has about 130,000 clones, with approximately 75% found just once. Comments on this clone: Antigen unknown.

The donors (healthy individuals) were bone marrow donors. Donors had nominal health at sampling but likely had unrecorded immune exposures. Overall study findings and caveats: Because they were indistinguishable, some V segments, including TRBV6-2 and TRBV6-3, were excluded.

V gave up 1 base and J gave up 2 bases; unmatched junction bases: 5. Per the germline V gene, CDR1 is LGHNA and CDR2 is YSLEER. The CDR3 runs to 16 residues. The sequence came from a male donor in good health and CMV-seronegative. The chain couples TRBV4-3 to TRBJ2-3; TRBD2 aligns across 8 bases. Specimen: PBMCs. The CDR3 nucleotides are TGCGCCAGCAGCCAAGCGGCGGGGGGATACACAGATACGCAGTATTTT. As protein: CASSQAAGGYTDTQYF.